The sequence of this TCR beta chain was determined in a study of CD8 T cells in Susac syndrome. Study-wide context: Blood was drawn from patients with Susac syndrome. At that point, they were therapy-naive, on corticosteroids, or on intravenous immunoglobulin alone. The study, taken as a whole, reports: Roughly 5 Susac-specific public clones appeared in CD8+ TEMRA repertoires, and about 16 in total CD8+ repertoires.

CDR1 SGHNT and CDR2 YYREEE come from the germline V gene (reference sequence). The CDR3 runs to 15 residues. V dropped 2 bases and J dropped 2 bases, with 14 bases sitting between them. Random hexamers were used to reverse transcribe the RNA input (0.5 to 1 ug). From the immunoSEQ multiplex PCR reads, TCRdb called clonotypes with MiXCR, one entry per CDR3 protein. The sample lists approximately 80,000 distinct CDR3 sequences, 94% occurring once. Fulfillment of recently defined diagnostic criteria for definite or probable disease was shown by the patients with Susac syndrome. This clonotype was recorded once. Its antigen remains unidentified.

The chain employs TRBV5-4 and TRBJ2-7; weak D call: TRBD1 (5 bases). Material for sequencing was CD8+ T cells from PBMCs. The TCR was taken from a human donor with Susac syndrome. CDR3: CASSFDDSATYEQYF. CDR3 in DNA: TGTGCCAGCAGCTTTGACGACAGTGCAACCTACGAGCAGTACTTC.